This T cell receptor (beta chain) was sequenced during a study of beta chain features in type 1 diabetes. Study outcomes and limitations: Fewer insertions but more deletions were seen at VDJ junctions in type 1 diabetes patients. Shortening of TCRB CDR3s, moderate but significant, appeared in all four CD4+ subsets of Type 1 diabetes patients.

Trimming cost V 3 bases and J 10 bases, with 12 bases left between them. The V gene's germline CDR1 is MGHDK and CDR2 SYGVNS. The CDR3 runs 12 residues. Expressed TCRB transcripts were sequenced, since all the RNA that had been isolated was reverse transcribed. Data came from immunoSEQ multiplex PCR; TCRdb stores just in-frame clones and leaves some out. The top ten clones hold approximately 1% of a sample with around 340,000 clones, approximately 9.9% of them seen once. Turning to this clone: Its antigen is undetermined.

The chain is built from TRBV25-1 and TRBJ1-1; D is uncertain. The sequenced sample consisted of central memory CD4+ T cells from blood. The clonotype was recovered from a man aged 30 to 39 with type 1 diabetes. The DNA of the CDR3 is TGTGCCAGCAGTGAGGTCAAGGGATCAGCTTTCTTT. Amino acid sequence: CASSEVKGSAFF.